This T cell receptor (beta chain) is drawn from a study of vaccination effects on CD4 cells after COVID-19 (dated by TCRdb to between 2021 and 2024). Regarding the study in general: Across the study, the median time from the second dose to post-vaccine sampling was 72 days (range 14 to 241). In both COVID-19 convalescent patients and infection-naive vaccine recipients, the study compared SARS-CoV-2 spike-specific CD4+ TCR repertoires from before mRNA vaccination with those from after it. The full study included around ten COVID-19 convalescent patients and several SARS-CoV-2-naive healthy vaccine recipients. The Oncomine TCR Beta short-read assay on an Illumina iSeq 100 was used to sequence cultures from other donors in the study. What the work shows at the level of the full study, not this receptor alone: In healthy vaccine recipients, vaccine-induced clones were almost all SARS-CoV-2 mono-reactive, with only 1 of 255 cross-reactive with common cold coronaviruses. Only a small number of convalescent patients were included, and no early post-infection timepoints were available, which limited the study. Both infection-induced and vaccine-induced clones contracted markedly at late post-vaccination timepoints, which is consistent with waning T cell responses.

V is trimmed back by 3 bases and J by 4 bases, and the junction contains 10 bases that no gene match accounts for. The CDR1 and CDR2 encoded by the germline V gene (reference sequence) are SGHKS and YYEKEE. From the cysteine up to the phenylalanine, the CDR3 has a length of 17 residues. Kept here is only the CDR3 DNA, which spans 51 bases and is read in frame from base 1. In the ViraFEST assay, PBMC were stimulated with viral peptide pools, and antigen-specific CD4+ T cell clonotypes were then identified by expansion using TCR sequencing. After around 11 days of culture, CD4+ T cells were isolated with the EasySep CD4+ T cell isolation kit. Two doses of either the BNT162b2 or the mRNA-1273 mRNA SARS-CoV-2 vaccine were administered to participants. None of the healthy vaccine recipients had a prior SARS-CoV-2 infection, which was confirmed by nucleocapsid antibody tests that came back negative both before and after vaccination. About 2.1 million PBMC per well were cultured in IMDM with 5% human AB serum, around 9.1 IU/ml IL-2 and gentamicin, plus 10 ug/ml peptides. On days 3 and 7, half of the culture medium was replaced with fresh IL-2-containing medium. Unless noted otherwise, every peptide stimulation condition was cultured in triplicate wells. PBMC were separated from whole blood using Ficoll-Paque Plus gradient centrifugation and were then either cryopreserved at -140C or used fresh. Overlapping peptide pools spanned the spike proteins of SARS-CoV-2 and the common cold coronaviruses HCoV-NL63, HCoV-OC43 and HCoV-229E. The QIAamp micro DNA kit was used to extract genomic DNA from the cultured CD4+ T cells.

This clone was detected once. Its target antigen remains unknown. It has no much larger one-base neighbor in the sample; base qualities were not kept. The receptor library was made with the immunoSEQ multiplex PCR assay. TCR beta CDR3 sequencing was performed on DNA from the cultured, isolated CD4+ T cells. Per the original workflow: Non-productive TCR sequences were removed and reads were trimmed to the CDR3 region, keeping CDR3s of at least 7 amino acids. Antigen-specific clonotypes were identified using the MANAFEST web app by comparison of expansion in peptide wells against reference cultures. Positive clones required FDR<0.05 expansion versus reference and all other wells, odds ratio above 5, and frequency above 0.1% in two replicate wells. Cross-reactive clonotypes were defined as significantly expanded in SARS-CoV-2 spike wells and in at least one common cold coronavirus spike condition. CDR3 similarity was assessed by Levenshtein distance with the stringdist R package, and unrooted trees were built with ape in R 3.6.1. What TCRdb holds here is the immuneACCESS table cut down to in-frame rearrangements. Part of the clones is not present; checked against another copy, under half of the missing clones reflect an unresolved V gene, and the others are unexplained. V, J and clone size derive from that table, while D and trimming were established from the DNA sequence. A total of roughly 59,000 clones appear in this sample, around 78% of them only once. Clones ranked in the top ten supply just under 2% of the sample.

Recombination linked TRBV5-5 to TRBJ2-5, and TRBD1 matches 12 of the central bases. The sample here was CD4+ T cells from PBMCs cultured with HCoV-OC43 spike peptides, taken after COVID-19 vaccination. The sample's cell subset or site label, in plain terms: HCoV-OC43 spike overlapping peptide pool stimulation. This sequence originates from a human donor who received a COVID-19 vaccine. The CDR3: CASSYRGTGGAGETQYF. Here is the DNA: TGTGCCAGCAGCTATCGAGGGACAGGGGGCGCAGGAGAGACCCAGTACTTC.